This TCR beta chain was observed in a study of Graves' ophthalmopathy and Graves' hyperthyroidism. Overall study: Before any treatment, peripheral blood was taken at the initial diagnosis. Study-level findings and limits: Blood shared most expanded thyroid clonotypes above 0.001 frequency.

Amplifying from RNA transcripts, the study obtained TCR beta CDR3 regions. The authors performed first-round RT-PCR with HTBI primers and then a second-round multiplex PCR. TCRdb reprocessed the multiplex PCR reads with MiXCR, giving one entry per CDR3 protein. The table shows 350,000 to 400,000 distinct CDR3 sequences, with 15% to 20% occurring only once. This clonotype was seen repeatedly, ten times or more. Antigen: not known. The source of this sequence is a woman aged 18 to 35 with Graves' ophthalmopathy. The specimen sequenced was peripheral blood.

The CDR3 here is CSARWDRDYEQYF. The CDR3 DNA reads TGCAGTGCTAGGTGGGACAGGGATTACGAGCAGTACTTC. The rearrangement links TRBV20-1 to TRBJ2-7, with TRBD1 matching over 9 bases. V lost 3 bases, J lost 4 bases, and 4 bases stayed unmatched. CDR1 DFQATT and CDR2 SNEGSKA come from the germline V gene (reference sequence). This CDR3 spans 13 amino acids.